This T cell receptor beta chain emerged from a study of T-cell reconstitution after alpha-beta-depleted transplantation in children. Germline CDR1 is LGHNA and CDR2 is YSLEER. The CDR3 has 15 amino acids. Trimming took off 0 bases at V and 0 bases at J, with 9 bases between the two ends. Preparation of the TCRbeta library involved a method that used unique molecular identifiers. TCRdb passed the PCR reads through MiXCR, listing each CDR3 protein once. The repertoire holds approximately 520,000 distinct CDR3 sequences, with roughly 10% as singletons. The chain joins TRBV4-3 to TRBJ2-7, with D possibly TRBD2 on 5 matching bases. Sequences were derived from PBMCs, mostly from graft donor cells, sampled 180 days after TCRalphabeta/CD19-depleted stem cell transplant. This sequence was found in a female patient aged 2 to 10 who had a stem cell transplant for aplastic anemia, so the T cells may come from the graft donor. CDR3 DNA: TGCGCCAGCAGCCAAGATTCGGGGAGCTCCTACGAGCAGTACTTC. It encodes CASSQDSGSSYEQYF.